The 29 T cell receptor beta chains below come from one sample, sequenced in a study of blood T cells in healthy people across ages. Primed by a sample-barcoded 5' primer and a J-beta primer mix, a second PCR proceeded for about 7 to 11 cycles. MiXCR, applied by TCRdb to the 5' RACE reads, yields one record per CDR3 protein. The table lists roughly 800,000 distinct CDR3 sequences, about 62% of them singletons. Sequencing was carried out using blood. Receptors were obtained from a young man in good health.

The V and J genes are TRBV29-1 and TRBJ1-2; D remains unclear. Trimming cost V 1 base and J 2 bases, with 2 bases left between them. The CDR3 length is 11 residues. CDR1 and CDR2 from the germline V gene are SQVTM and ANQGSEA. The CDR3, as DNA: TGCAGCGTTGAAGGGAACTATGGCTACACCTTC. It yields the protein CSVEGNYGYTF.

The V and J genes are TRBV20-1 and TRBJ2-1; 12 bases line up with TRBD2. The J segment lost 1 base and the V segment lost 6 bases, leaving 7 bases of the junction unmatched. Germline CDR1 and CDR2: DFQATT and SNEGSKA (reference sequence). The CDR3 sequence is 16 residues long. Here the CDR3 DNA reads TGCAGTGCCCCACAGACTAGCGGGAGTTCCTACAATGAGCAGTTCTTC. Protein sequence: CSAPQTSGSSYNEQFF.

The V and J genes are TRBV11-2 and TRBJ2-3; D gene uncertain. This CDR3 comprises 16 residues. The ends were cut back, 7 bases at V and 1 base at J, with 18 bases in the middle. Germline CDR1 reads SGHAT; CDR2 reads FQNNGV. The CDR3 DNA sequence: TGTGCCAGCAACCGAAGTAGTGTGGCCGGCACAGATACGCAGTATTTT. Translated, it gives CASNRSSVAGTDTQYF. The variable domain in full, completed from reference TRBV11-2 and TRBJ2-3, reads EAGVAQSPRYKIIEKRQSVAFWCNPISGHATLYWYQQILGQGPKLLIQFQNNGVVDDSQLPKDRFSAERLKGVDSTLKIQPAKLEDSAVYLCASNRSSVAGTDTQYFGPGTRLTVL.

The chain links TRBV5-1 to TRBJ2-1; the match to TRBD1 covers 10 bases. The DNA end is a closer match to TRBJ2-7, so the J assignment may be wrong. Germline V gene sequence: CDR1 SGHRS, CDR2 YFSETQ. The CDR3 totals 14 residues. CDR3 in amino acids: CASSRQGAYNEQYF. CDR3 DNA sequence: TGCGCCAGCAGCCGACAGGGGGCCTACAATGAGCAGTACTTC.

The J gene is TRBJ2-3, the V gene TRBV10-3; D remains ambiguous. Per germline, CDR1 ENHRY and CDR2 SYGVKD. Trimming removed 5 bases at V and 2 bases at J, with 23 bases between. CDR3 size: 18 residues. The CDR3 nucleotides read TGTGCCATCAGTCGTAAGGCCCCGGGTTCCGACTTCACAGATACGCAGTATTTT. Translating gives CAISRKAPGSDFTDTQYF.

The chain links TRBV20-1 to TRBJ2-5; D possibly corresponds to TRBD2 (6 bases). The DNA end lines up better with TRBJ2-7; the J call may be wrong. There are 15 residues in the CDR3. Germline-derived CDR1 and CDR2 are DFQATT and SNEGSKA (reference sequence). The CDR3 bases are TGCAGTGCTAGAGATCTTGCGGGGATCATCTACGAGCAGTACTTC. It yields the protein CSARDLAGIIYEQYF.

This chain joins TRBV2 and TRBJ2-4, with 11 bases aligning to TRBD2. The CDR3 has 18 residues. V lost 5 bases and J lost 0; bases outside the gene matches: 9. CDR1 and CDR2 (germline): SNHLY, FYNNEI. The CDR3 is CASSSLAGDGIAKNIQYF. The CDR3 DNA is TGTGCCAGCAGTTCACTAGCGGGAGATGGGATAGCCAAAAACATTCAGTACTTC.

This sequence joins TRBV13 and TRBJ1-1; unclear D gene. Germline V gene lookup returns CDR1 PRHDT and CDR2 FYEKMQ (reference sequence). Trimming pared 7 bases from V and 3 bases from J, leaving 12 bases between. The CDR3 length is 13 residues. CDR3 loop: CASTNGMYTEAFF. CDR3 bases: TGTGCCAGCACCAACGGGATGTACACTGAAGCTTTCTTT.

This clonotype was seen more than once but under ten times. The chain recombines TRBV7-2 with TRBJ1-1, with D unresolved. V lost 6 bases and J lost 0, with 11 bases in between. CDR1 and CDR2 from the germline V gene are SGHTA and FQGNSA. The CDR3 spans 14 residues. CDR3 DNA: TGTGCCAGCAGAGAAGAGCAAATGAACACTGAAGCTTTCTTT. Amino acids: CASREEQMNTEAFF.

The gene calls are TRBV20-1 and TRBJ2-5, with D possibly being TRBD2 (5 bases). The length of the CDR3 is 14 residues. The V end was cut by 6 bases, the J end by 2 bases, with 16 bases between. From germline, CDR1 is DFQATT and CDR2 SNEGSKA (reference sequence). The CDR3 is CSAAPDSLQETQYF. The CDR3 nucleotides read TGCAGTGCGGCCCCGGACTCCCTGCAAGAGACCCAGTACTTC.

In its sample, this clonotype was seen a few times. The V call is TRBV29-1, the J call TRBJ2-7, with 12 bases matching TRBD2. The CDR3 is 13 residues long. V dropped 5 bases and J dropped 4; count of bases not matched to a gene: 3. Germline assignment: CDR1 SQVTM and CDR2 ANQGSEA. CDR3 loop: CSVKGLAGYEQYF. CDR3 bases: TGCAGCGTTAAAGGACTAGCGGGGTACGAGCAGTACTTC.

The CDR3 DNA is TGTGCCAGCAGCGTAGGCCTAGCGGGAGTCCACAATGAGCAGTTCTTC. It translates to CASSVGLAGVHNEQFF. V usage is TRBV9 and J usage is TRBJ2-1; TRBD2 aligns across 10 bases. In germline, CDR1 is SGDLS, CDR2 YYNGEE. CDR3 size: 16 residues. The V segment lost 0 bases and the J segment 5 bases; nucleotides outside the gene matches: 5.

This rearrangement joins TRBV12-3 or TRBV12-4 to TRBJ2-1; 11 bases align to TRBD1. V lost 9 bases to trimming and J lost 5 bases; unmatched junction nucleotides: 12. The CDR3 is 16 residues long. CDR3 region: CASTSDRGRRNNEQFF. In DNA form, the CDR3 reads TGTGCCAGTACCTCGGACAGGGGGCGCAGGAACAATGAGCAGTTCTTC.

The rearrangement links TRBV2 to TRBJ2-7; weak D call: TRBD1 (6 bases). The CDR3 sequence is 14 residues long. Germline lookup yields CDR1 SNHLY and CDR2 FYNNEI. Trimming pared 7 bases from V and 1 base from J, leaving 14 bases between. Here the CDR3 DNA reads TGTGCCAGCACCCAAGGAAGGGGGTCCTACGAGCAGTACTTC. Translated: CASTQGRGSYEQYF. The entire variable domain, with the rest obtained from reference TRBV2 and TRBJ2-7, is as follows: EPEVTQTPSHQVTQMGQEVILRCVPISNHLYFYWYRQILGQKVEFLVSFYNNEISEKSEIFDDQFSVERPDGSNFTLKIRSTKLEDSAMYFCASTQGRGSYEQYFGPGTRLTVT.

The chain combines TRBV6-2 or TRBV6-3 with TRBJ2-1; 9 bases line up with TRBD2. Germline loops: CDR1 MNHEY, CDR2 SVGEGT. The CDR3 is 16 amino acids. The ends lost 0 bases at V and 12 bases at J; junction bases unmatched: 12. CDR3 sequence: CASSYSRSGRGMGQFF. CDR3 coding DNA: TGTGCCAGCAGTTACTCGCGTAGCGGGAGAGGGATGGGGCAGTTCTTC.

This chain joins TRBV2 and TRBJ1-4; D is perhaps TRBD1 (6 bases). From germline, CDR1 is SNHLY and CDR2 FYNNEI. CDR3 length: 15 amino acids. Trimming shortened V by 7 bases and J by 8 bases, and 20 bases separated the two germline ends. The CDR3 DNA follows: TGTGCCAGCATGCCCGGGCGGGGGGCGGACGAAAAACTGTTTTTT. Protein: CASMPGRGADEKLFF. Complete variable domain (other parts from reference TRBV2 and TRBJ1-4): EPEVTQTPSHQVTQMGQEVILRCVPISNHLYFYWYRQILGQKVEFLVSFYNNEISEKSEIFDDQFSVERPDGSNFTLKIRSTKLEDSAMYFCASMPGRGADEKLFFGSGTQLSVL.

This clonotype has a handful of counts. The chain is built from TRBV13 and TRBJ1-2; no definite D call. Deletions cut 0 bases from V and 4 bases from J, with 6 bases between. The CDR3 is 13 residues long. The germline V gene has CDR1 PRHDT and CDR2 FYEKMQ (reference sequence). As DNA, the CDR3 is TGTGCCAGCAGCTTAGGTATCTTCTATGGCTACACCTTC. Amino acid sequence: CASSLGIFYGYTF.

In this sample, this clonotype turned up a few times. This rearrangement joins TRBV6-6 to TRBJ1-5, with 9 nucleotides matching TRBD1. The CDR3 is 14 residues long. Germline V gives CDR1 MNHNY, CDR2 SVGAGI (reference sequence). V dropped 3 bases and J dropped 7; count of bases not matched to a gene: 4. The CDR3 sequence: CASSYGQGTQPQHF. CDR3 nucleotide sequence: TGTGCCAGCAGTTATGGACAGGGGACACAGCCCCAGCATTTT.

The CDR3 spells CSANGPQNVGYTF. CDR3 bases: TGCAGTGCTAATGGACCGCAAAACGTTGGCTACACCTTC. V and J are TRBV20-1 and TRBJ1-2; D is uncertain. This CDR3 has 13 amino acids. CDR1 and CDR2 from the germline V gene are DFQATT and SNEGSKA (reference sequence). V was clipped by 4 bases and J by 7 bases, with 16 bases between them.

The chain recombines TRBV20-1 with TRBJ2-1; a possible D gene is TRBD2 (6 bases). V was clipped by 6 bases and J by 9 bases, with 27 bases between them. Per germline, CDR1 DFQATT and CDR2 SNEGSKA (reference sequence). CDR3 size: 16 residues. The CDR3 sequence: CSALGLEGPVGGEQFF. CDR3 coding DNA: TGCAGTGCCCTGGGTTTGGAGGGGCCGGTCGGGGGTGAGCAGTTCTTC.

The rearrangement links TRBV28 to TRBJ2-1, with 12 bases identical to TRBD2. CDR1 is MDHEN, CDR2 SYDVKM, per germline. V was pared by 5 bases and J by 11 bases, with 7 bases of the junction left unmatched. The CDR3 has 14 amino acids. CDR3 region: CASSIETSGGKQFF. In DNA form, the CDR3 reads TGTGCCAGCAGTATCGAGACTAGCGGGGGAAAGCAGTTCTTC.

J is TRBJ2-7 and V is TRBV4-1; TRBD2 agrees at 7 bases. Trimming removed 0 bases from V and 4 bases from J; junction bases left unmatched: 6. This CDR3 is built from 15 residues. Germline V CDR1 and CDR2: MGHRA, YSYEKL. CDR3: CASSQERTGGYEQYF. The CDR3 region has the DNA TGCGCCAGCAGCCAAGAGCGGACCGGGGGGTACGAGCAGTACTTC.

The chain recombines TRBV27 with TRBJ2-2; D uncertain. The ends were cut back, 3 bases at V and 6 bases at J, with 11 bases in the middle. Germline V gives CDR1 MNHEY, CDR2 SMNVEV (reference sequence). The CDR3 contains 14 residues. CDR3: CASSLGKQAGELFF. The CDR3 DNA follows: TGTGCCAGCAGTTTGGGCAAGCAGGCCGGGGAGCTGTTTTTT.

The rearrangement links TRBV29-1 to TRBJ2-1; 8 positions match TRBD1. Germline values: CDR1 SQVTM, CDR2 ANQGSEA. Unmatched junction bases numbered 9, after V lost 4 bases and J lost 7 bases. This CDR3 has 14 residues. The CDR3 spells CSVGRRGLGNEQFF. In DNA, the CDR3 is TGCAGCGTTGGGCGCAGGGGGCTCGGGAATGAGCAGTTCTTC.

V usage is TRBV6-2 or TRBV6-3 and J usage is TRBJ1-2, with 9 bases fitting TRBD1. The V and J ends lost 4 bases and 2 bases, in that order; junction bases with no gene match: 17. The CDR3 spans 19 residues. CDR1 is MNHEY, CDR2 SVGEGT, per germline. CDR3 coding DNA: TGTGCCAGCAGTTCCCCGAGGACAGGGGAAAAACTTTCCAACTATGGCTACACCTTC. This translates into CASSSPRTGEKLSNYGYTF.

This clonotype is a singleton in its sample. This chain uses TRBV4-2 with TRBJ2-3; D assignment may be TRBD1 or TRBD2 (5 bases each). This CDR3 comprises 16 residues. CDR1 and CDR2 (germline): LGHNA, YNFKEQ. Between the trimmed V and J ends, which lost 5 bases and 0 bases, there was a span of 15 bases. The CDR3 loop reads CASSSWDQDSTDTQYF. The CDR3 bases are TGTGCCAGCAGCTCGTGGGACCAAGATAGCACAGATACGCAGTATTTT.

The chain couples TRBV4-2 to TRBJ2-4; 11 nucleotides align to TRBD2. The J call may be faulty, since TRBJ2-7 better matches the DNA end. The CDR3 is made up of 19 amino acids. Germline V lookup: CDR1 LGHNA, CDR2 YNFKEQ. The CDR3 sequence: CASSQKLPGLAAFTYEQYF. The CDR3 DNA sequence: TGTGCCAGCAGCCAAAAACTCCCGGGACTAGCGGCATTTACCTACGAGCAGTACTTC.

Comments on this clonotype: The junction and the germline gene differ at one end; a read error may be behind it. The chain joins TRBV6-1 to TRBJ1-1, with 7 bases that match TRBD1. The CDR3 consists of 14 residues. The germline V gene has CDR1 MNHNS and CDR2 SASEGT. CDR3 DNA: TGTGCCAGTAGTGAAGGACAGGAGAACGCTGAAGCTTTCTTT. It yields the protein CASSEGQENAEAFF.

The V gene is TRBV7-2, the J gene TRBJ2-1, with a tentative D call TRBD2 (5 bases). The germline V gene has CDR1 SGHTA and CDR2 FQGNSA. The CDR3 is 13 amino acids. Deletions cut 6 bases from V and 7 bases from J, with 13 bases between. This chain's CDR3 is CASSIGLLNEQFF. CDR3 coding DNA: TGTGCCAGCAGTATCGGACTCCTGAATGAGCAGTTCTTC. Full variable domain (missing parts from reference TRBV7-2 and TRBJ2-1): GAGVSQSPSNKVTEKGKDVELRCDPISGHTALYWYRQSLGQGLEFLIYFQGNSAPDKSGLPSDRFSAERTGGSVSTLTIQRTQQEDSAVYLCASSIGLLNEQFFGPGTRLTVL.